What follows describes a single TCR beta chain. This specimen belongs to a study of T-cell reconstitution after alpha-beta-depleted transplantation in children. Germline V gene sequence: CDR1 DFQATT, CDR2 SNEGSKA (reference sequence). The CDR3 has 11 residues. For TCRbeta, the library was prepared with unique molecular identifiers. Each CDR3 protein is one row after TCRdb ran MiXCR on the PCR reads. The data show about 500,000 distinct CDR3 sequences, about 30% seen once. The sequenced sample was PBMCs from the stem cell graft donor, obtained from the stem cell graft. The chain combines TRBV20-1 with TRBJ1-2, with D perhaps TRBD1 (5 bases). The origin of this receptor is a human donor who donated a stem cell graft to a child with aplastic anemia. As DNA, the CDR3 is TGCAGCCCGACAGTCAACTATGGCTACACCTTC. Amino acids: CSPTVNYGYTF.